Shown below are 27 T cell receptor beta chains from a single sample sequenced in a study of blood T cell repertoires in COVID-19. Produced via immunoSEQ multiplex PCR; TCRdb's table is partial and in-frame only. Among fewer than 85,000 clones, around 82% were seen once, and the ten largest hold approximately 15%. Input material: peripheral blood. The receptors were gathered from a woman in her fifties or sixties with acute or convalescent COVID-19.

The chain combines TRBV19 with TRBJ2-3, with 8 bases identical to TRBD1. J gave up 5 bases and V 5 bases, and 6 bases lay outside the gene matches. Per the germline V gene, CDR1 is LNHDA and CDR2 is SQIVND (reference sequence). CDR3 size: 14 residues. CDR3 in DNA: TGTGCCAGTAGTGGCAGGGGGCCCGGAGATACGCAGTATTTT. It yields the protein CASSGRGPGDTQYF.

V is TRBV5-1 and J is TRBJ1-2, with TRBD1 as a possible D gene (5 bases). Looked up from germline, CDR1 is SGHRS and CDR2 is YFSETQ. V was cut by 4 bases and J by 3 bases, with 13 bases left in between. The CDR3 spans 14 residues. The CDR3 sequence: CASSPSGGDYGYTF. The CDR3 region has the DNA TGCGCCAGCAGCCCCTCGGGGGGGGACTATGGCTACACCTTC.

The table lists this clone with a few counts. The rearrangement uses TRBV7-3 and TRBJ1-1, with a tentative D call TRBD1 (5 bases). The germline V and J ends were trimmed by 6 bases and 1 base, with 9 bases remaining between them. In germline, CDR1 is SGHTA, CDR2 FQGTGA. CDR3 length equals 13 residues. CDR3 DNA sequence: TGTGCCAGCAGGTCTCAGGGGAACACTGAAGCTTTCTTT. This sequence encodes CASRSQGNTEAFF. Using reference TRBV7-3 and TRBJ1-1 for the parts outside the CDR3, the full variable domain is GAGVSQTPSNKVTEKGKYVELRCDPISGHTALYWYRQSLGQGPEFLIYFQGTGAADDSGLPNDRFFAVRPEGSVSTLKIQRTERGDSAVYLCASRSQGNTEAFFGQGTRLTVV.

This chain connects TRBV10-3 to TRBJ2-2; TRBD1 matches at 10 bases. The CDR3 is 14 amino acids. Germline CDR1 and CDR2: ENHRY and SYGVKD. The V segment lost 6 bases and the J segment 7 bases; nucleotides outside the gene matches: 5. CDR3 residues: CAIRQGQGIGELFF. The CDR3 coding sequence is TGTGCCATCAGACAGGGACAGGGGATCGGGGAGCTGTTTTTT.

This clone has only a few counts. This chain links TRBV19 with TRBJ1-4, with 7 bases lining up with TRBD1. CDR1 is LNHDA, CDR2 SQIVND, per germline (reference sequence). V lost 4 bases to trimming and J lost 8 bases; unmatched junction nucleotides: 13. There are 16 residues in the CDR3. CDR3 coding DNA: TGTGCCAGTAGTAGGGTCGGACAGGCAGTAGGAGAAAAACTGTTTTTT. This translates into CASSRVGQAVGEKLFF.

DNA for the CDR3: TGTGCCAGCAGTCGGACAGGGCTCAATCAGCCCCAGCATTTT. This codes for CASSRTGLNQPQHF. The chain is built from TRBV6-5 and TRBJ1-5; 8 bases match TRBD1. CDR3 size: 14 residues. The V gene's germline CDR1 is MNHEY and CDR2 SVGAGI. Losses at the gene ends were 5 bases for V and 3 bases for J; bases not matched to a gene: 3.

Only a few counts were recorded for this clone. CDR3 in DNA: TGTGCCAGCGCAGGGTCTTACGAGCAGTACTTC. Its protein product is CASAGSYEQYF. This rearrangement joins TRBV2 to TRBJ2-7; perhaps TRBD1 as D (5 bases). The CDR3 runs to 11 residues. The germline gives CDR1 SNHLY, CDR2 FYNNEI. V lost 8 bases to trimming and J lost 4 bases, with 9 bases between them.

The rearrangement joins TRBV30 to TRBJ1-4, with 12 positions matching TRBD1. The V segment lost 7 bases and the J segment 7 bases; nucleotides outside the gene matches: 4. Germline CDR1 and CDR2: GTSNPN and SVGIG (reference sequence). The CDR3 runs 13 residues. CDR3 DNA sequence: TGTGCCTCGGGGACAGGGGGCGGTGAAAAACTGTTTTTT. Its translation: CASGTGGGEKLFF.

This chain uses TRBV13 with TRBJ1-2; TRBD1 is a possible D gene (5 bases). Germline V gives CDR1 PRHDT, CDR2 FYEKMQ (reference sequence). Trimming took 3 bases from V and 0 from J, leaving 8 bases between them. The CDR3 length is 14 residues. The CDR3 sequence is CASSLGRANYGYTF. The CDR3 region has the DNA TGTGCCAGCAGCTTGGGCAGGGCTAACTATGGCTACACCTTC. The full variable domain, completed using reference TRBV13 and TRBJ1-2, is AAGVIQSPRHLIKEKRETATLKCYPIPRHDTVYWYQQGPGQDPQFLISFYEKMQSDKGSIPDRFSAQQFSDYHSELNMSSLELGDSALYFCASSLGRANYGYTFGSGTRLTVV.

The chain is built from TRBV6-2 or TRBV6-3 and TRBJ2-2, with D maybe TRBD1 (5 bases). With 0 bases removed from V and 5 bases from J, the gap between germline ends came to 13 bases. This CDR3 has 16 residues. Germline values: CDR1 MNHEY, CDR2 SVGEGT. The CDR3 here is CASSYSFRSGTGELFF. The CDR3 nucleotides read TGTGCCAGCAGTTACTCGTTTCGCTCAGGGACCGGGGAGCTGTTTTTT.

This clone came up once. The CDR3 bases are TGTGCCAGCAGCCGTCATCCCGAGCAGTACTTC. Translating gives CASSRHPEQYF. The chain combines TRBV3-1 (or the pseudogene TRBV3-2) with TRBJ2-7; no definite D call. V shed 4 bases and J shed 6 bases, with 7 bases lying between them. This CDR3 comprises 11 residues. The germline CDR1 and CDR2 sequences are LGHDT and YNNKEL (reference sequence).

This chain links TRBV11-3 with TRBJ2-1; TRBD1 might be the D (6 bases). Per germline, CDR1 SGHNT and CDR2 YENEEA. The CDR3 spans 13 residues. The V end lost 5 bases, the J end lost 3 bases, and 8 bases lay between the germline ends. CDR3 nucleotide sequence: TGTGCCAGCAGCCCGGGACACTACAATGAGCAGTTCTTC. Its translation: CASSPGHYNEQFF.

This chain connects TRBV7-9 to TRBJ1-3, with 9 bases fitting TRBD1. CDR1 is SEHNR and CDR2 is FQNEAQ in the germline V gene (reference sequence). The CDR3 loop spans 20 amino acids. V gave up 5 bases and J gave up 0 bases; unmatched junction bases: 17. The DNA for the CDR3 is TGTGCCAGCAGCAACACCGGGACAGGGCATCCTCCGAGCTCTGGAAACACCATATATTTT. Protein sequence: CASSNTGTGHPPSSGNTIYF.

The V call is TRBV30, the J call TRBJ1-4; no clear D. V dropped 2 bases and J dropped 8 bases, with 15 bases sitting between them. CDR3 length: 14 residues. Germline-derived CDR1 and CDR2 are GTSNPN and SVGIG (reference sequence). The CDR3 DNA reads TGTGCCTGGAGTCCGACCCTAGGAGCCGAAAAACTGTTTTTT. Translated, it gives CAWSPTLGAEKLFF. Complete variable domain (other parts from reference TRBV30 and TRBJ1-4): SQTIHQWPATLVQPVGSPLSLECTVEGTSNPNLYWYRQAAGRGLQLLFYSVGIGQISSEVPQNLSASRPQDRQFILSSKKLLLSDSGFYLCAWSPTLGAEKLFFGSGTQLSVL.

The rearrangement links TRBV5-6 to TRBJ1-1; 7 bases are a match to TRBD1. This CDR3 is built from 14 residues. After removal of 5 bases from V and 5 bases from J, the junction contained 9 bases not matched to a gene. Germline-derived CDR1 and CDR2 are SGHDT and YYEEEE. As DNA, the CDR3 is TGTGCCAGCAGGAATTCAGGGGGAAGGACTGAAGCTTTCTTT. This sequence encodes CASRNSGGRTEAFF.

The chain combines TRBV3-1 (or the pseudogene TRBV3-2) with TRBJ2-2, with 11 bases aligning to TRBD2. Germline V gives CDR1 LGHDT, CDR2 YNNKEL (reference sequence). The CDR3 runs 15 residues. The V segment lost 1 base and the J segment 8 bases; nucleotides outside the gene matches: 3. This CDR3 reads CASSQGLAGIGELFF. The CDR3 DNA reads TGTGCCAGCAGCCAAGGACTAGCGGGAATTGGGGAGCTGTTTTTT.

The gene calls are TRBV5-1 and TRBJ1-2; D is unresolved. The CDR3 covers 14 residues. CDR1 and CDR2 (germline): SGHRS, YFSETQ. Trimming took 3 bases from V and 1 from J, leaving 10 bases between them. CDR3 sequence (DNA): TGCGCCAGCAGCTCGAGGAGGGATAACTATGGCTACACCTTC. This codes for CASSSRRDNYGYTF.

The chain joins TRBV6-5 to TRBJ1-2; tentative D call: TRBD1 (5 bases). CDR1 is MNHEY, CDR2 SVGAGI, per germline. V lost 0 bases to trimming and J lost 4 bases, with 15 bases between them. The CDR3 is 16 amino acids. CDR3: CASSYSKQAAIYGYTF. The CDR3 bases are TGTGCCAGCAGTTACTCGAAACAGGCAGCTATCTATGGCTACACCTTC.

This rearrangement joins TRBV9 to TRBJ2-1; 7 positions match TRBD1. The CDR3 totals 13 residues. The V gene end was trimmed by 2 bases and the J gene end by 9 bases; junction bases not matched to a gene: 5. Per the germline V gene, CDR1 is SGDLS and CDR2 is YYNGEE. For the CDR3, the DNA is TGTGCCAGCAGCGTGACAGGGATGAGTGAGCAGTTCTTC. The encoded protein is CASSVTGMSEQFF.

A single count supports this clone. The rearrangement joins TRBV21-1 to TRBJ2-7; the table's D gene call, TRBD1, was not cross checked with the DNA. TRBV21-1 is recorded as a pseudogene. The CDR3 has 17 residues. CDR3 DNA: TGTGCCAGCAGCAAACCCGCCCAAAACAGGGCTTTGAACGAGCAGTACTTC. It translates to CASSKPAQNRALNEQYF.

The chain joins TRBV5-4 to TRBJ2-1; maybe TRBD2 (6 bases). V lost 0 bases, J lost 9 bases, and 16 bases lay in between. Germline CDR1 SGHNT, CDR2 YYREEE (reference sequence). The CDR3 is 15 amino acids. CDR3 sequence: CASSLVSGVSGEQFF. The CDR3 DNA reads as TGTGCCAGCAGCTTGGTTAGCGGCGTTTCGGGTGAGCAGTTCTTC.

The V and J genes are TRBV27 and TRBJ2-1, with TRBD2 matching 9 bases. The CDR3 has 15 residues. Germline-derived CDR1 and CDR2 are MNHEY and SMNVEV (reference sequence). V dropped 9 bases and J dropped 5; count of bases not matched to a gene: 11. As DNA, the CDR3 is TGTGCCAGAACCCCCTGGAGCGGGAGGAACAATGAGCAGTTCTTC. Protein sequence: CARTPWSGRNNEQFF.

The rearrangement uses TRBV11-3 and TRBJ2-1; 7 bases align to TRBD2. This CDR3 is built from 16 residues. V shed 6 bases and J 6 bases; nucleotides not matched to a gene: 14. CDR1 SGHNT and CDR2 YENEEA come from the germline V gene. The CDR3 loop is CASSRLMAGVANEQFF. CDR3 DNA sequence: TGTGCCAGCAGTCGACTCATGGCGGGAGTGGCCAATGAGCAGTTCTTC.

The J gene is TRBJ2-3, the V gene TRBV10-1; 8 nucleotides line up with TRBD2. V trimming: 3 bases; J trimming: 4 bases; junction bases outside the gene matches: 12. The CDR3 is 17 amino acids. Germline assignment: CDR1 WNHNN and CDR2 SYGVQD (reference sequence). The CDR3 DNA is TGCGCCAGCAGTGATGACGGGAGGGCCGGCTACTCAGATACGCAGTATTTT. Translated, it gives CASSDDGRAGYSDTQYF.

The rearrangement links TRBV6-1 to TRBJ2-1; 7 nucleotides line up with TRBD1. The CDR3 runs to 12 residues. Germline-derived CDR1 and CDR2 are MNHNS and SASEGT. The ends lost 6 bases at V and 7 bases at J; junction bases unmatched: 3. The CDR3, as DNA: TGTGCCAGCAGATTCAGGGGGAATGAGCAGTTCTTC. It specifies CASRFRGNEQFF.

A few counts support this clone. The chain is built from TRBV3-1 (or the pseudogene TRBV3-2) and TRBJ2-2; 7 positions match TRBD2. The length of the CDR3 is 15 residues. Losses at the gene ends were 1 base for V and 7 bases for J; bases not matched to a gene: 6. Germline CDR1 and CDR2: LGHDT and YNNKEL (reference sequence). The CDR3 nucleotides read TGTGCCAGCAGCCAAGTGGGAGGGAGCAGCGGGGAGCTGTTTTTT. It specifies CASSQVGGSSGELFF.

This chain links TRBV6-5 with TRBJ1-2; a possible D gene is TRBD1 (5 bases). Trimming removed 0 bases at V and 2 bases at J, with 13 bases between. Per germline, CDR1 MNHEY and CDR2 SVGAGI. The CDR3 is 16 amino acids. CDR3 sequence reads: CASSYSGQGLNYGYTF. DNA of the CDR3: TGTGCCAGCAGTTACTCGGGGCAGGGACTGAACTATGGCTACACCTTC.